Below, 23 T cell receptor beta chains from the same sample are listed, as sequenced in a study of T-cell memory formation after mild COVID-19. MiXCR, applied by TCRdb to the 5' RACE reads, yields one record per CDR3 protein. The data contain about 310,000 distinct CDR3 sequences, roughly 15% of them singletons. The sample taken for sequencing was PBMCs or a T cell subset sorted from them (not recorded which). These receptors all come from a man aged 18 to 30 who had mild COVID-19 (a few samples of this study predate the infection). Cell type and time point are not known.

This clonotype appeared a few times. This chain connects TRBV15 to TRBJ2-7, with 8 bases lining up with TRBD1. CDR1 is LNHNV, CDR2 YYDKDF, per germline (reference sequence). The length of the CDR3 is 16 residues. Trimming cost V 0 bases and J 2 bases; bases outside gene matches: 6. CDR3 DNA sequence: TGTGCCACCAGCAGAGATTCTTCGGACAGGGCCTACGAGCAGTACTTC. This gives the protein CATSRDSSDRAYEQYF.

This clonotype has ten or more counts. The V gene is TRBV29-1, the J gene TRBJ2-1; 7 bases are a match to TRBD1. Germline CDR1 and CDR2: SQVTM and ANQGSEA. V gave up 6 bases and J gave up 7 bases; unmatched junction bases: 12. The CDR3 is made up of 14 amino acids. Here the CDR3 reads CSVLQGILGNEQFF. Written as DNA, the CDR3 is TGCAGCGTACTACAGGGGATCCTAGGGAATGAGCAGTTCTTC.

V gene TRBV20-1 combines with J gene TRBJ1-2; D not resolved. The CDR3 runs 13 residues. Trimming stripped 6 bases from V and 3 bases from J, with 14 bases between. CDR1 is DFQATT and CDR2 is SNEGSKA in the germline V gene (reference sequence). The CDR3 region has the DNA TGCAGTGCGGGCCAGGAGAAATACTATGGCTACACCTTC. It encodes CSAGQEKYYGYTF.

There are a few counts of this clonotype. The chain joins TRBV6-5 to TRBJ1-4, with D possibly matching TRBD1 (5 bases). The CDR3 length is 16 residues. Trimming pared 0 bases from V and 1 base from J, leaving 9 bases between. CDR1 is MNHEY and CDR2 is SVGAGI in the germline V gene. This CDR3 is CASSYSYQGTNEKLFF. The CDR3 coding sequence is TGTGCCAGCAGTTACTCCTACCAGGGAACTAATGAAAAACTGTTTTTT.

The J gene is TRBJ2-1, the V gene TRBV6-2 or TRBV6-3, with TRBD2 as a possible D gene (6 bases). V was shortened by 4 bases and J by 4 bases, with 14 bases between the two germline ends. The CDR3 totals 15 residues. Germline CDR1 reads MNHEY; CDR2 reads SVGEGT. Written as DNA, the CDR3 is TGTGCCAGCAGTTCTCGACTAGTGCAATACAATGAGCAGTTCTTC. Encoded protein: CASSSRLVQYNEQFF.

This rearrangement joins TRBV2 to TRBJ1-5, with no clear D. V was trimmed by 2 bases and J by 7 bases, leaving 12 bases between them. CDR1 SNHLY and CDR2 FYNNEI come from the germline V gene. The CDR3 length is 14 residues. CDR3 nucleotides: TGTGCCAGCAGTGAAATCGGCCAGGACCAGCCCCAGCATTTT. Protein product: CASSEIGQDQPQHF.

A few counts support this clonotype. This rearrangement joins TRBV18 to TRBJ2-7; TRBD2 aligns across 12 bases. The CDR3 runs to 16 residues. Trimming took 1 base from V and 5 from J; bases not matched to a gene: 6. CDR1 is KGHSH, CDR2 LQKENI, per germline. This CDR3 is CASSPQPGLAGHEQYV. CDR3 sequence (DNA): TGTGCCAGCTCACCACAACCGGGACTAGCGGGCCACGAGCAGTACGTC.

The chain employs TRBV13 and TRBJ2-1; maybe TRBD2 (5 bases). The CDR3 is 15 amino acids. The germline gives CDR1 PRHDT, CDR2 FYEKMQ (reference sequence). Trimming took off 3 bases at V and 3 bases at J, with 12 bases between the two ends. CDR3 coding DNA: TGTGCCAGCAGCTTGGGAGACGAATACTACAATGAGCAGTTCTTC. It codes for CASSLGDEYYNEQFF.

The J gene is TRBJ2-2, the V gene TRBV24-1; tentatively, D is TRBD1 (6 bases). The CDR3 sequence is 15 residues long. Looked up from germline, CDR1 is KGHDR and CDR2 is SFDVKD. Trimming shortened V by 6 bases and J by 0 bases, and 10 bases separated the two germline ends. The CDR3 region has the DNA TGTGCCACCAGTCCGGGGACACCGAACACCGGGGAGCTGTTTTTT. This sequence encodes CATSPGTPNTGELFF.

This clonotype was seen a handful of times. CDR3 sequence (DNA): TGCAGTGCTAGAGAAGGGGGTGGCACCATATATTTT. This gives the protein CSAREGGGTIYF. The chain joins TRBV20-1 to TRBJ1-3; weak D call: TRBD1 (6 bases). Germline CDR1 and CDR2: DFQATT and SNEGSKA (reference sequence). This CDR3 contains 12 residues. Trimming took off 0 bases at V and 9 bases at J, with 9 bases between the two ends.

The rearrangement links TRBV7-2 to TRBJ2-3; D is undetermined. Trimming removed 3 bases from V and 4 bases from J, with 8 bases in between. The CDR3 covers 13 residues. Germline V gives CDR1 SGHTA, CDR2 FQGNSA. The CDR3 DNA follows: TGTGCCAGCAGCTTTAGACTTGCAGATACGCAGTATTTT. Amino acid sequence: CASSFRLADTQYF.

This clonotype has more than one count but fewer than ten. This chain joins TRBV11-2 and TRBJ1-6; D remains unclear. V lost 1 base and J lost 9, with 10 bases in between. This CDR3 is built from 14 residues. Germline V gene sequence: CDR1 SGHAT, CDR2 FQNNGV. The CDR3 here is CASSLAGWGSPLHF. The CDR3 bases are TGTGCCAGCAGCTTAGCGGGGTGGGGTTCACCCCTCCACTTT.

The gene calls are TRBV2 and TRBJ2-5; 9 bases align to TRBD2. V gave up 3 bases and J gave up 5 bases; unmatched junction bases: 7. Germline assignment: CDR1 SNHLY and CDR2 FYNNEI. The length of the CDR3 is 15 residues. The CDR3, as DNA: TGTGCCAGCAGTGACGGACTAGCGACGGGCGAGACCCAGTACTTC. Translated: CASSDGLATGETQYF.

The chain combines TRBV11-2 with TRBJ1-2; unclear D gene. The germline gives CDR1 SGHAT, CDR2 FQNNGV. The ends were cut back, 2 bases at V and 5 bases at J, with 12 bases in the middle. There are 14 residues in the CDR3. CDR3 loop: CASSLSVTSYGYTF. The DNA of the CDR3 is TGTGCCAGCAGCTTATCTGTGACAAGTTATGGCTACACCTTC.

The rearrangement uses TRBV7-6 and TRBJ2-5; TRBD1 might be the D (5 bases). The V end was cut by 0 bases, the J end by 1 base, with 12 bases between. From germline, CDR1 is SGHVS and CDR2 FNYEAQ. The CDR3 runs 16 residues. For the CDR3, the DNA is TGTGCCAGCAGCTTAGCCGGCAGGGTTATCCAAGAGACCCAGTACTTC. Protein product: CASSLAGRVIQETQYF.

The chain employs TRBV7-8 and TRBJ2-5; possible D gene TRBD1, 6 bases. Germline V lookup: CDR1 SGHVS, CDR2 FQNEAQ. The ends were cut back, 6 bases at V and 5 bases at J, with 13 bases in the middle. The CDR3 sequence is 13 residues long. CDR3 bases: TGTGCCAGCAGAAAGGGGGTTCTGGAGACCCAGTACTTC. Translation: CASRKGVLETQYF.

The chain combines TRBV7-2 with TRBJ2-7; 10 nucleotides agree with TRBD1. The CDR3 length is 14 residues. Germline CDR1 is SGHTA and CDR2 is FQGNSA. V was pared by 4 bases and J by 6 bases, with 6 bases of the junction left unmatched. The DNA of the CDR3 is TGTGCCAGCAGCTCCGGACAGGGGGAGACCGAGCAGTACTTC. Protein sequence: CASSSGQGETEQYF.

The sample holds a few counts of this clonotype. The CDR3 bases are TGTGCCAGCAGCTCTTACACCGGGACGGCCCCCCACGAGCAGTACTTC. Translation: CASSSYTGTAPHEQYF. The chain uses TRBV11-2 and TRBJ2-7, with D perhaps matching TRBD1 or TRBD2 (5 bases each). Germline assignment: CDR1 SGHAT and CDR2 FQNNGV. The V end lost 4 bases, the J end lost 5 bases, and 21 bases lay between the germline ends. The CDR3 spans 16 residues. The variable domain in full, completed from reference TRBV11-2 and TRBJ2-7, reads EAGVAQSPRYKIIEKRQSVAFWCNPISGHATLYWYQQILGQGPKLLIQFQNNGVVDDSQLPKDRFSAERLKGVDSTLKIQPAKLEDSAVYLCASSSYTGTAPHEQYFGPGTRLTVT.

The CDR3 DNA is TGTGCCAGCAGCCGGACGGTTTTGTACGAGCAGTACTTC. This codes for CASSRTVLYEQYF. This chain connects TRBV14 to TRBJ2-7; D gene ambiguous. This CDR3 has 13 residues. V dropped 4 bases and J dropped 4 bases, with 11 bases sitting between them. CDR1 and CDR2 (germline): SGHDN, FVKESK.

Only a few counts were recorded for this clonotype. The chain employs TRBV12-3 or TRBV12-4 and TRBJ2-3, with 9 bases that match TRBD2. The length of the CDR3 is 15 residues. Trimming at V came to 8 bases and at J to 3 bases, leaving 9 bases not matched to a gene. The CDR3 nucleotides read TGTGCCAGCGCCGATGCGGGGGGGCCGACAGATACGCAGTATTTT. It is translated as CASADAGGPTDTQYF.

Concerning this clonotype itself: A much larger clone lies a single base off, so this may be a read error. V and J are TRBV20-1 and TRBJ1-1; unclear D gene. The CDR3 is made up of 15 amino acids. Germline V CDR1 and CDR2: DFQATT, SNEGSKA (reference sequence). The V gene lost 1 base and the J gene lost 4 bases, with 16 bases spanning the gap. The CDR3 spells CSARVGGVVSTEAFF. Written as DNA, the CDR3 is TGCAGTGCTAGAGTAGGTGGGGTGGTGAGCACTGAAGCTTTCTTT.

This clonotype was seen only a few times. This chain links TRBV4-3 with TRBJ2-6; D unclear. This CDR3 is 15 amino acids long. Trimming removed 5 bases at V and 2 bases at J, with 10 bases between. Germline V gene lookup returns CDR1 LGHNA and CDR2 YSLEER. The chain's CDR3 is CASSGMGTGANVLTF. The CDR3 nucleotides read TGCGCCAGCAGCGGAATGGGTACTGGGGCCAACGTCCTGACTTTC.

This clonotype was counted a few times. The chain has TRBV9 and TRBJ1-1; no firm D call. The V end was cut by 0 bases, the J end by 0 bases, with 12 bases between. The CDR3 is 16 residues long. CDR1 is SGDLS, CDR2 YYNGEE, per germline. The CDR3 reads CASSVGWERMNTEAFF. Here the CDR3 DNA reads TGTGCCAGCAGCGTAGGGTGGGAGAGGATGAACACTGAAGCTTTCTTT.